These 20 T cell receptor beta chains share one sample of origin, sequenced in a study of beta chain features in type 1 diabetes. Investigators reverse transcribed all isolated RNA, so they sequenced expressed TCRB transcripts. Profiling relied on immunoSEQ multiplex PCR, and the TCRdb table lists in-frame clones only, not all of them. The data contain over 150,000 clones, approximately 13% of them seen just once; the ten biggest clones take up 0.62%. The sequencing sample was made of central memory CD4+ T cells from blood. These receptors were obtained from a woman between 18 and 29 years old in good health.

The V and J genes are TRBV5-1 and TRBJ1-4, with D perhaps TRBD1 (5 bases). Trimming pared 6 bases from V and 5 bases from J, leaving 14 bases between. CDR1 SGHRS and CDR2 YFSETQ come from the germline V gene. The CDR3 is 14 amino acids. The chain's CDR3 is CASTSGGGNEKLFF. The CDR3 DNA reads as TGCGCCAGCACCTCTGGGGGGGGAAATGAAAAACTGTTTTTT.

This clone appeared once. J is TRBJ1-2 and V is TRBV18; maybe TRBD1 (5 bases). Trimming pared 6 bases from V and 4 bases from J, leaving 15 bases between. Germline CDR1 and CDR2: KGHSH and LQKENI. The CDR3 extends over 14 amino acids. CDR3 sequence: CASSPETVFYGYTF. CDR3 nucleotide sequence: TGTGCCAGCTCCCCCGAGACAGTTTTCTATGGCTACACCTTC.

The V and J genes are TRBV6-1 and TRBJ2-7, with TRBD2 identical over 9 bases. CDR1 and CDR2 (germline): MNHNS, SASEGT. The CDR3 is made up of 15 amino acids. Trimming at V came to 7 bases and at J to 1 base, leaving 8 bases not matched to a gene. Here the CDR3 DNA reads TGTGCCAGCATAACCGCAGCGGGAGGATCCTACGAGCAGTACTTC. The encoded protein is CASITAAGGSYEQYF.

This clone showed up just a few times. The chain uses TRBV6-6 and TRBJ1-2; D uncertain. The CDR3 length is 11 residues. In germline, CDR1 is MNHNY, CDR2 SVGAGI (reference sequence). V was pared by 6 bases and J by 3 bases, with 5 bases between. The CDR3 DNA reads TGTGCCAGCAGCAGCGACTATGGCTACACCTTC. Residues: CASSSDYGYTF.

This rearrangement joins TRBV7-8 to TRBJ1-5; 7 nucleotides match TRBD1. The CDR3 is 15 amino acids. Losses at the gene ends were 5 bases for V and 3 bases for J; bases not matched to a gene: 7. Germline V gene lookup returns CDR1 SGHVS and CDR2 FQNEAQ. Here the CDR3 reads CASSRDRVANQPQHF. CDR3 in DNA: TGTGCCAGCAGCAGAGACAGGGTAGCCAATCAGCCCCAGCATTTT.

The chain has TRBV30 and TRBJ2-5, with no clear D. Trimming removed 8 bases from V and 8 bases from J, with 24 bases in between. The germline V gene encodes CDR1 GTSNPN and CDR2 SVGIG (reference sequence). The CDR3 has 14 amino acids. CDR3 in DNA: TGTGCCCAATCCCCCCCTAACTCCGTCGAAACCCAGTACTTC. Protein: CAQSPPNSVETQYF.

This clone was counted between two and nine times. The chain joins TRBV15 to TRBJ1-1; D ambiguous. The CDR3 consists of 14 residues. V was cut by 3 bases and J by 1 base, with 9 bases left in between. CDR1 and CDR2 from the germline V gene are LNHNV and YYDKDF (reference sequence). The CDR3 loop is CATSRFQENTEAFF. The CDR3 DNA follows: TGTGCCACCAGCAGGTTTCAGGAGAACACTGAAGCTTTCTTT.

A few counts support this clone. The chain links TRBV28 to TRBJ1-1; D uncertain. This CDR3 comprises 14 residues. Trimming cost V 1 base and J 4 bases, with 10 bases left between them. Germline V lookup: CDR1 MDHEN, CDR2 SYDVKM. Here the CDR3 DNA reads TGTGCCAGCAGTTTATACGGCAGGCCCACTGAAGCTTTCTTT. This gives the protein CASSLYGRPTEAFF.

This rearrangement joins TRBV9 to TRBJ1-1, with unresolved D. The CDR3 has 13 amino acids. CDR1 and CDR2 from the germline V gene are SGDLS and YYNGEE. Trimming pared 4 bases from V and 4 bases from J, leaving 11 bases between. The CDR3 nucleotides read TGTGCCAGCAGCTTTAATGAGATCACTGAAGCTTTCTTT. As protein: CASSFNEITEAFF. The variable domain in full, completed from reference TRBV9 and TRBJ1-1, reads DSGVTQTPKHLITATGQRVTLRCSPRSGDLSVYWYQQSLDQGLQFLIQYYNGEERAKGNILERFSAQQFPDLHSELNLSSLELGDSALYFCASSFNEITEAFFGQGTRLTVV.

The chain is built from TRBV14 and TRBJ1-2; possible D gene TRBD1, 5 bases. V was shortened by 2 bases and J by 4 bases, with 14 bases between the two germline ends. Germline CDR1 is SGHDN and CDR2 is FVKESK. The CDR3 length is 15 residues. CDR3: CASSQYDSRLYGYTF. The CDR3, as DNA: TGTGCCAGCAGCCAATATGACAGTCGCCTCTATGGCTACACCTTC.

The rearrangement uses TRBV6-5 and TRBJ2-7, with 7 bases identical to TRBD1. CDR3 length: 13 amino acids. Trimming cost V 6 bases and J 3 bases; bases outside gene matches: 5. Germline lookup yields CDR1 MNHEY and CDR2 SVGAGI. The CDR3 DNA reads TGTGCCAGCAGCCCGGGACAGATCTACGAGCAGTACTTC. Encoded protein: CASSPGQIYEQYF.

V is TRBV5-6 and J is TRBJ2-5; D is possibly TRBD1 (6 bases). The CDR3 is 14 residues long. Germline assignment: CDR1 SGHDT and CDR2 YYEEEE. The V end was cut by 5 bases, the J end by 7 bases, with 18 bases between. DNA of the CDR3: TGTGCCAGCAGATCAGACAGGCGATGGGCGACCCAGTACTTC. Amino acid sequence: CASRSDRRWATQYF. The entire variable domain, with the rest obtained from reference TRBV5-6 and TRBJ2-5, is as follows: DAGVTQSPTHLIKTRGQQVTLRCSPKSGHDTVSWYQQALGQGPQFIFQYYEEEERQRGNFPDRFSGHQFPNYSSELNVNALLLGDSALYLCASRSDRRWATQYFGPGTRLLVL.

The chain couples TRBV5-4 to TRBJ1-1; TRBD1 matches at 7 bases. The CDR3 is 14 amino acids. Trimming cost V 3 bases and J 6 bases; bases outside gene matches: 8. Per germline, CDR1 SGHNT and CDR2 YYREEE (reference sequence). The CDR3 region has the DNA TGTGCCAGCAGCTCTTCCCGGGACAGATCTGAAGCTTTCTTT. It specifies CASSSSRDRSEAFF.

This clone was picked up a small number of times. Other DNA sequences in the same sample also yield this CDR3. This sequence joins TRBV7-2 and TRBJ1-2; 10 nucleotides match TRBD1. The CDR3 runs 13 residues. J was trimmed by 5 bases and V by 4 bases; bases with no gene match: 1. Per the germline V gene, CDR1 is SGHTA and CDR2 is FQGNSA. The CDR3 nucleotides are TGTGCCAGCAGCTCGGACAGGGGGTATGGCTACACCTTC. Translation gives CASSSDRGYGYTF.

The chain uses TRBV28 and TRBJ2-7; 15 bases map to TRBD2. Germline values: CDR1 MDHEN, CDR2 SYDVKM. The V gene end was trimmed by 4 bases and the J gene end by 6 bases; junction bases not matched to a gene: 10. The CDR3 covers 17 residues. The DNA of the CDR3 is TGTGCCAGCAGTTCCCCGGGACTAGCGGGAGGCTATGGCGAGCAGTACTTC. Its translation is CASSSPGLAGGYGEQYF.

This clone was counted only a few times. The chain combines TRBV7-2 with TRBJ2-5; D is unclear. V lost 5 bases and J lost 5, with 9 bases in between. Germline V lookup: CDR1 SGHTA, CDR2 FQGNSA. The CDR3 contains 12 residues. The CDR3 DNA follows: TGTGCCAGCAGCCAAGCTCGGGAGACCCAGTACTTC. Residues: CASSQARETQYF.

This clone was recorded a few times. The chain has TRBV18 and TRBJ2-1; the match to TRBD2 covers 9 bases. The V gene end was trimmed by 4 bases and the J gene end by 5 bases; junction bases not matched to a gene: 12. The germline V gene has CDR1 KGHSH and CDR2 LQKENI. The CDR3 runs 17 residues. CDR3 in DNA: TGTGCCAGCTCACTCGAGAGCGGGAGGAGTACCCACAATGAGCAGTTCTTC. Its translation: CASSLESGRSTHNEQFF.

This rearrangement joins TRBV6-5 to TRBJ2-1; 7 bases are a match to TRBD1. V lost 2 bases and J lost 4; bases outside the gene matches: 5. Germline CDR1 MNHEY, CDR2 SVGAGI. The CDR3 totals 15 residues. In DNA, the CDR3 is TGTGCCAGCAGTTACGAGGGGGCGAGTTACAATGAGCAGTTCTTC. Translated: CASSYEGASYNEQFF.

Here the CDR3 DNA reads TGCAGCGTTGAAGGCAGGGGGCAGGCCTATGGCTACACCTTC. Translation: CSVEGRGQAYGYTF. V is TRBV29-1 and J is TRBJ1-2, with 8 bases matching TRBD1. Germline V gene data show CDR1 as SQVTM and CDR2 as ANQGSEA. Trimming removed 1 base from V and 4 bases from J; junction bases left unmatched: 5. There are 14 residues in the CDR3.

This clone was recorded a few times. The chain couples TRBV2 to TRBJ1-5, with 8 bases lining up with TRBD1. The CDR3 consists of 15 residues. Losses at the gene ends were 5 bases for V and 3 bases for J; bases not matched to a gene: 6. The germline V gene has CDR1 SNHLY and CDR2 FYNNEI. CDR3 amino acids: CASSRQGNFNQPQHF. CDR3 in DNA: TGTGCCAGCAGTCGACAGGGGAACTTCAATCAGCCCCAGCATTTT.